This entry describes one TCR beta chain. Its antigen is unidentified. With UMI labels, 5' RACE was used to prepare the TRB cDNA libraries. TCRdb re-called the 5' RACE reads; one entry per CDR3 protein, DNA not given. The table lists 75,000 to 90,000 distinct CDR3 sequences. The entry originates in a study of CXCR3-negative and CXCR3-positive naive CD8 T cells. The V gene's germline CDR1 is SGHRS and CDR2 YFSETQ. The CDR3 has 15 amino acids. By phenotype, naive CD8+ T cells were CD45RO-CCR7+CD27+CD95-. General observations from the study: Memory cells diverged, while naive CXCR3-positive and CXCR3-negative cells had similar TRBV-TRBJ usage. When CXCR3-positive naive cells were set against CXCR3-negative naive cells, the former had more hydrophobic TRB CDR3s.

This chain links TRBV5-1 with TRBJ2-1; the D call of TRBD2 rests on TCRdb alone, since no DNA is present to check it. The sample comprised naive CXCR3+ CD8+ T cells from blood. Subset meaning: CD45RO-CCR7+CD27+CD95- naive CD8+ T cells expressing CXCR3 (TNR3+). The sequence was collected from a human donor in good health. Some clones in this sample may be carry-over from other donors' samples. CDR3 sequence: CVSSLTTAEVNEQFF.